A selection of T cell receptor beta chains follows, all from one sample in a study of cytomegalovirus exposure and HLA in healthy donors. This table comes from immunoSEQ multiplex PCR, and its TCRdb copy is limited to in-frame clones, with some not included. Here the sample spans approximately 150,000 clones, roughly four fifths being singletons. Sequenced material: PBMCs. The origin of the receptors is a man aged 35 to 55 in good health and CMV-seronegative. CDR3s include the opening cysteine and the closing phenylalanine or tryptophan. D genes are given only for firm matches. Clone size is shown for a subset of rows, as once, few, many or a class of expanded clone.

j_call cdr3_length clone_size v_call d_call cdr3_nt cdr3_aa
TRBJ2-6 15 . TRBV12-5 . TGTGCTAGTGGTTGGGGGGACTCTGGGGCCAACGTCCTGACTTTC CASGWGDSGANVLTF
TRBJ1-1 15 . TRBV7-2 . TGTGCCAGCAGCCCTTGGGGGCGCGAGAACACTGAAGCTTTCTTT CASSPWGRENTEAFF
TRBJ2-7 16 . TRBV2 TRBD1 TGTGCCAGCAGTGACCACGACAGGGTTAGCTCCTACGAGCAGTACTTC CASSDHDRVSSYEQYF
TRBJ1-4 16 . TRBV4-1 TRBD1 TGCGCCAGCAGCCAAGTCTCCGGACAGGTATATGAAAAACTGTTTTTT CASSQVSGQVYEKLFF
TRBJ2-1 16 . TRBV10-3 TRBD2 TGTGCCATCAGTGTAGGGACTAGCGGGGGGGATAATGAGCAGTTCTTC CAISVGTSGGDNEQFF
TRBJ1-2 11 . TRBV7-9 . TGTGCCAGTACTCAAGACTATGGCTACACCTTC CASTQDYGYTF
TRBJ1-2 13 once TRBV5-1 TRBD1 TGCGCCAGCAGCGTAGGACAGGGAAGTGGCTACACCTTC CASSVGQGSGYTF
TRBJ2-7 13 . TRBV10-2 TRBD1 TGCGCCAGCAGCATGACAGGGCAGAACGAGCAGTACTTC CASSMTGQNEQYF
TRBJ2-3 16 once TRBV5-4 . TGTGCCAGCAGCTCCCCTCAAGGAGCGCCCGGGGATACGCAGTATTTT CASSSPQGAPGDTQYF
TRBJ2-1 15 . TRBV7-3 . TGTGCCAGCAGCTCGGGGGGCTCCAAGTACGATGAGCAGTTCTTC CASSSGGSKYDEQFF
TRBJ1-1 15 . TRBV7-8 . TGTGCCAGCAGCATAATCAGCGATATGAACACTGAAGCTTTCTTT CASSIISDMNTEAFF
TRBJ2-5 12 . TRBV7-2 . TGTGCCAGCAGCAACAGTGGAGAGACCCAGTACTTC CASSNSGETQYF
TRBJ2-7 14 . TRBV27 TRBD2 TGTGCCAGCGCCCCCTTCGGGGGGAACTACGAGCAGTACTTC CASAPFGGNYEQYF
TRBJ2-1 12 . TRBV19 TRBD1 TGTGCCAGTAGTAGTGGGACAGTCAAGCAGTTCTTC CASSSGTVKQFF
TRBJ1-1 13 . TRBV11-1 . TGTGCCAGCAGCCCTAGGGGTTTCACTGAAGCTTTCTTT CASSPRGFTEAFF
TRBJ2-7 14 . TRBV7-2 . TGTGCCAGCAGCATCCCATTCAGGGTCCACGAGCAGTACTTC CASSIPFRVHEQYF
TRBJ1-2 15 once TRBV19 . TGTGCCAGTAGTACCGGCTCAGGGCGGCTCTATGGCTACACCTTC CASSTGSGRLYGYTF
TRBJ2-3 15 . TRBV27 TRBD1 TGTGCCAGCAGTTTCGGGAACAGGGGGTCTAATACGCAGTATTTT CASSFGNRGSNTQYF
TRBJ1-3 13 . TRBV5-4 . TGTGCCAGCAGGAGCCTCTCTGGAAACACCATATATTTT CASRSLSGNTIYF
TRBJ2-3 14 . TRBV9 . TGTGCCAGCAGCCTCGACAGGAGGACAGATACGCAGTATTTT CASSLDRRTDTQYF
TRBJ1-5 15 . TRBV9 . TGTGCCAGCAGCTCCACCGGTGGTAGCAATCAGCCCCAGCATTTT CASSSTGGSNQPQHF
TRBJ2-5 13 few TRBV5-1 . TGCGCCAGCAGCCCCACCGGGGGAAAGACCCAGTACTTC CASSPTGGKTQYF
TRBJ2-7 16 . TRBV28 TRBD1 TGTGCCAGCAGTTTAAATTTACAGGGGGACTCCTACGAGCAGTACTTC CASSLNLQGDSYEQYF
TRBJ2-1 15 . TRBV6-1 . TGTGCCAGCAGTGCTGCGGTGGACAGTTACAATGAGCAGTTCTTC CASSAAVDSYNEQFF
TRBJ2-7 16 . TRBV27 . TGTGCCAGCAGTTTAGACGGGCCGGGGGGCCCGTACGAGCAGTACTTC CASSLDGPGGPYEQYF
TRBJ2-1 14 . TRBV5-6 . TGTGCCAGCAGCTTGGCCGGCAGAGCGGATGAGCAGTTCTTC CASSLAGRADEQFF
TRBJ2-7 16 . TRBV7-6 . TGTGCCAGCAGCCCTGTTCAGGGGACCAGCTCCTACGAGCAGTACTTC CASSPVQGTSSYEQYF
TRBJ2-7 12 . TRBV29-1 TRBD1 TGCAGCGCTGGGAAGACAGGGTACGAGCAGTACTTC CSAGKTGYEQYF
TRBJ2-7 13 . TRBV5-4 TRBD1 TGTGCCAGCAGCGGGGACAGAACCTACGAGCAGTACTTC CASSGDRTYEQYF
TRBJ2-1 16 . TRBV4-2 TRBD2 TGTGCCAGCAGCCAGCTGACTAGCATCAATTTCAATGAGCAGTTCTTC CASSQLTSINFNEQFF
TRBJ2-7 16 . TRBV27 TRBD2 TGTGCCAGCAGTTTATTTGGCGGGGGGACCACCTACGAGCAGTACTTC CASSLFGGGTTYEQYF
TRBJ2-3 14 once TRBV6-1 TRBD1 TGTGCCAGCAGTGGGACAGGGGACACAGATACGCAGTATTTT CASSGTGDTDTQYF
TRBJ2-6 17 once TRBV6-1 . TGTGCCAGCAGTGCGTTGACTGTTCCCCCTGGGGCCAACGTCCTGACTTTC CASSALTVPPGANVLTF
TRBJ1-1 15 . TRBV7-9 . TGTGCCAGCAGCTTAGGAGGGTCGGTTAACACTGAAGCTTTCTTT CASSLGGSVNTEAFF
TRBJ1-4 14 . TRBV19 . TGTGCCAGTAGTATGCGGGAGTGGAATGAAAAACTGTTTTTT CASSMREWNEKLFF
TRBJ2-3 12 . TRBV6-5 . TGTGCCAGCAGGGGCACCCGGCCCCCGCAGTATTTT CASRGTRPPQYF
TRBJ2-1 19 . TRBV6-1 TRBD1 TGTGCCAGCAGTGCCGACCCGGGACAGGGTTTTCTCCCGATCGATGAGCAGTTCTTC CASSADPGQGFLPIDEQFF
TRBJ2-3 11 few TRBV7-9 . TGTGCCAGCAGCTTCCAGGGTACGCAGTATTTT CASSFQGTQYF
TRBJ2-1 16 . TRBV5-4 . TGTGCCAGCAGCTTGAGGGTGCAGAGGGCGTCGGTTGAGCAGTTCTTC CASSLRVQRASVEQFF
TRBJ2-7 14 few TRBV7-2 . TGTGCCAGCAGCACCCGACAGTCCTTGGGCGAGCAGTACTTC CASSTRQSLGEQYF
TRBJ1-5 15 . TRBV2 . TGTGCCAGCAGCCCCCAGGTGGGTAGCAATCAGCCCCAGCATTTT CASSPQVGSNQPQHF
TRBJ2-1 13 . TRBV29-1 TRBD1 TGCAGCGTCGACAGGGGGTTAGGCAATGAGCAGTTCTTC CSVDRGLGNEQFF
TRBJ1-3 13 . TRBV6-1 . TGTGCCAGCAGGGGAGACTCTGGAAACACCATATATTTT CASRGDSGNTIYF
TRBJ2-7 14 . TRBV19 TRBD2 TGTGCCAGTAGGCCTAGCGGGGGGTCCCACGAGCAGTACTTC CASRPSGGSHEQYF
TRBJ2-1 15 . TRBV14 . TGTGCCAGCAGCCAAGGACTAGGAAAGAACAATGAGCAGTTCTTC CASSQGLGKNNEQFF
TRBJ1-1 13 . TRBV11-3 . TGTGCCAGCAGCTCCGAACTATACACTGAAGCTTTCTTT CASSSELYTEAFF
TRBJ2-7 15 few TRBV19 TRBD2 TGTGCCAGTAGTGAAGCGGGGGGGGACTTTTACGAGCAGTACTTC CASSEAGGDFYEQYF
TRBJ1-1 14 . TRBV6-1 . TGTGCCAGCAGTGAAACAGGGATGAACACTGAAGCTTTCTTT CASSETGMNTEAFF
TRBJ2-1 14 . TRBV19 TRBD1 TGTGCCAGTAGTACACGGACAGGGTGGAATGAGCAGTTCTTC CASSTRTGWNEQFF
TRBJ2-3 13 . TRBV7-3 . TGTGCCAGCAGCTTAATCATGGAGGATACGCAGTATTTT CASSLIMEDTQYF
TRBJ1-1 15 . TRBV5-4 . TGTGCCAGCAGCCGAAACACGGAGACGAACACTGAAGCTTTCTTT CASSRNTETNTEAFF
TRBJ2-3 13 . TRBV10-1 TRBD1 TGCGCCAGCAGACAGGGGGCCGGAGATACGCAGTATTTT CASRQGAGDTQYF
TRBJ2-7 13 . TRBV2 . TGTGCCAGCAGTGAAGGGCAGGACTACGAGCAGTACTTC CASSEGQDYEQYF
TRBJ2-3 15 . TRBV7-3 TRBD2 TGTGCCAGCAGCTTGGGCGGGGGGGCTCCAGATACGCAGTATTTT CASSLGGGAPDTQYF
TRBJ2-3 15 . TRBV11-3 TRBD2 TGTGCCAGCAGCCCGGGGGGGGGTCCCACAGATACGCAGTATTTT CASSPGGGPTDTQYF
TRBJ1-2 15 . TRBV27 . TGTGCCAGCAGTTCAGCGGGACTCTGGGGCTATGGCTACACCTTC CASSSAGLWGYGYTF